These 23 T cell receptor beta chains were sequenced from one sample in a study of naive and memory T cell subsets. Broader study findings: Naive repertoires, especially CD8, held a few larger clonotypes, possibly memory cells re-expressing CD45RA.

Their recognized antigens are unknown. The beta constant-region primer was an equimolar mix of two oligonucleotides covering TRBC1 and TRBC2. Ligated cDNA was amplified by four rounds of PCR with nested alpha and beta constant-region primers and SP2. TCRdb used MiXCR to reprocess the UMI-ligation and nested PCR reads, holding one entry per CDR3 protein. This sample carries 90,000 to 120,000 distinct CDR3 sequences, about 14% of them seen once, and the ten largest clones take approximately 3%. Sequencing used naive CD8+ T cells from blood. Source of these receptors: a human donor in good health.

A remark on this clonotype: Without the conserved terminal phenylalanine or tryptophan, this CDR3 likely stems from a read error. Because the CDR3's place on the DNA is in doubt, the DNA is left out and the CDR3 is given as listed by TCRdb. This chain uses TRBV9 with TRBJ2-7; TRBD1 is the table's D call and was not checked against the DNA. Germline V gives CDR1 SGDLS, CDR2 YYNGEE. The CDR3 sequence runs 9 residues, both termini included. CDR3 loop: CASSVEPHP.

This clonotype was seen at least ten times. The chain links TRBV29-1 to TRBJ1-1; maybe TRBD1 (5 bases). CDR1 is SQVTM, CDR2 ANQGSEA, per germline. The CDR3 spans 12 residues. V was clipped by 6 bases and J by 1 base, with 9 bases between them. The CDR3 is CSVLGGNTEAFF. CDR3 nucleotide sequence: TGCAGCGTCCTGGGGGGGAACACTGAAGCTTTCTTT.

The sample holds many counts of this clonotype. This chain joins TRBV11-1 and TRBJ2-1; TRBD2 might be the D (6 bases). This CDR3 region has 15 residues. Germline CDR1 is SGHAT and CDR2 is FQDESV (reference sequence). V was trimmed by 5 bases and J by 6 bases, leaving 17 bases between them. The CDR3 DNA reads TGTGCCAGCAGCCTTAGGAGGGCCGCGTTCAATGAGCAGTTCTTC. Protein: CASSLRRAAFNEQFF.

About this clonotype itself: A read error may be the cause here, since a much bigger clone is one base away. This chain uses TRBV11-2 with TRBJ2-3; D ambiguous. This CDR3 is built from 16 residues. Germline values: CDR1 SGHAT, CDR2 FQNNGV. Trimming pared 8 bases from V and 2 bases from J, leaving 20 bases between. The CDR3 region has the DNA TGTGCCAGCCTTCCCGGGTTTTTAGATTTCACAGATACGCAGTATTTT. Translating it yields CASLPGFLDFTDTQYF.

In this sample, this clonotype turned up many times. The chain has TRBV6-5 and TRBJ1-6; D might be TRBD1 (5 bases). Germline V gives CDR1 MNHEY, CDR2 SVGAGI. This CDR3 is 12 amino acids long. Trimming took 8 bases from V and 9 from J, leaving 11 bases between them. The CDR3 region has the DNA TGTGCCAGCTCCGACAGTGGTTCACCCCTCCACTTT. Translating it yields CASSDSGSPLHF.

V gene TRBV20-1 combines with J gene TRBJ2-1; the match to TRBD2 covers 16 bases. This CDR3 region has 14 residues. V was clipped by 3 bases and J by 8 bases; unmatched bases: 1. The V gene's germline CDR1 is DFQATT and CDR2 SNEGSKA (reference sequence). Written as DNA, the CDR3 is TGCAGTGCTAGGGGACTAGCGGGAGGGGATGAGCAGTTCTTC. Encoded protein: CSARGLAGGDEQFF.

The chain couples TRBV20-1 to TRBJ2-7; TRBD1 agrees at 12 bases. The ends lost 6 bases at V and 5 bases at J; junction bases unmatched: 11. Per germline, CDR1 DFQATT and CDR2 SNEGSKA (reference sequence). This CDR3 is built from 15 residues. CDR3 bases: TGCAGTGCGACTGGAGTAGGGACAGGGGGCGACGAGCAGTACTTC. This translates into CSATGVGTGGDEQYF.

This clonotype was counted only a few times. The CDR3 is CASSQWTSLDTQYF. CDR3 coding DNA: TGTGCCAGCAGCCAGTGGACTAGCTTGGATACGCAGTATTTT. The genes are TRBV7-2 and TRBJ2-3, with 8 positions matching TRBD2. Trimming removed 5 bases from V and 6 bases from J; junction bases left unmatched: 7. Germline lookup yields CDR1 SGHTA and CDR2 FQGNSA. The CDR3 has 14 residues.

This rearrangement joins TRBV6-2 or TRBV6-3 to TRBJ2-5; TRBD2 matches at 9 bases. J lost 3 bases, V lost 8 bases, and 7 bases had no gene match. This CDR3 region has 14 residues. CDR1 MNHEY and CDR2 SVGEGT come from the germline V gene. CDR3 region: CASDTGTSKETQYF. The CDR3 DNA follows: TGTGCCAGCGACACCGGGACTAGCAAAGAGACCCAGTACTTC.

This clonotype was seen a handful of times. This CDR3 reads CASSPPYSGSAGEQFF. Here the CDR3 DNA reads TGTGCCAGCTCACCACCGTATAGCGGGAGCGCCGGTGAGCAGTTCTTC. The chain joins TRBV18 to TRBJ2-1, with 9 bases matching TRBD2. J was trimmed by 9 bases and V by 0 bases; bases with no gene match: 9. The CDR3 spans 16 residues. Looked up from germline, CDR1 is KGHSH and CDR2 is LQKENI.

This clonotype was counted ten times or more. The CDR3 sequence: CASSLIHDRGGEADTQYF. CDR3 DNA: TGTGCCAGCAGTCTGATTCATGACAGGGGTGGGGAGGCAGATACGCAGTATTTT. V and J are TRBV12-3 or TRBV12-4 and TRBJ2-3; 8 bases line up with TRBD1. There are 18 residues in the CDR3. V shed 5 bases and J 4 bases; nucleotides not matched to a gene: 17.

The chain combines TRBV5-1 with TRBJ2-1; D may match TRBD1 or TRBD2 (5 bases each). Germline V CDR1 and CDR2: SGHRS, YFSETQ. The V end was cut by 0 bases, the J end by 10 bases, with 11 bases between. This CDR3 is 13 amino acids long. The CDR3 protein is CASSLGGDREQFF. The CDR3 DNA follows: TGCGCCAGCAGCTTGGGAGGGGACCGAGAGCAGTTCTTC.

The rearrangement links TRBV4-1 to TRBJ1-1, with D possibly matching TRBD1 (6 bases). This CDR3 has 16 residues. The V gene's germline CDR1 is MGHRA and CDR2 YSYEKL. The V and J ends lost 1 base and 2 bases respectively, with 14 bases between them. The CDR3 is CASSQVHPGANTEAFF. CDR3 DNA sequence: TGCGCCAGCAGCCAAGTACACCCGGGGGCTAACACTGAAGCTTTCTTT.

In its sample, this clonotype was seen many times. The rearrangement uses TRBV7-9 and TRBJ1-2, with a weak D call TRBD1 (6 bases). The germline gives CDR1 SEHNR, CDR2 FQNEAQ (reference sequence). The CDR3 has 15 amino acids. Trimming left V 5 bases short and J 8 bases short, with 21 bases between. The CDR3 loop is CASSPSHAGAGGYTF. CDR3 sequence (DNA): TGTGCCAGCAGCCCTAGTCATGCAGGGGCAGGCGGCTACACCTTC.

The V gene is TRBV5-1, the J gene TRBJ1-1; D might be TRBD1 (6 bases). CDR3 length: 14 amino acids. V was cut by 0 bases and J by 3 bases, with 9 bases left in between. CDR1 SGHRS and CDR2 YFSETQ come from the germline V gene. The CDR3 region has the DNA TGCGCCAGCAGCTTGGCGGACAGCTACACTGAAGCTTTCTTT. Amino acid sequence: CASSLADSYTEAFF.

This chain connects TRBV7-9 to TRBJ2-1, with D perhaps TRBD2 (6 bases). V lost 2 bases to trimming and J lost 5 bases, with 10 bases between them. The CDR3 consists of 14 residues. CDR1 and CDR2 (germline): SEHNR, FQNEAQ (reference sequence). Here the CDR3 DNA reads TGTGCCAGCAGCTTACCTCCGGGGGACAATGAGCAGTTCTTC. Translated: CASSLPPGDNEQFF.

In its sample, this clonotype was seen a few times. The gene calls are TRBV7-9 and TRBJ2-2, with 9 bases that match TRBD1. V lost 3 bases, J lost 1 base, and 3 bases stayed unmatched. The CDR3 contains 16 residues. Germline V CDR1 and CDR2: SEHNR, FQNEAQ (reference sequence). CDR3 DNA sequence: TGTGCCAGCAGCTTCGAGGACAGGGGGAACACCGGGGAGCTGTTTTTT. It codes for CASSFEDRGNTGELFF.

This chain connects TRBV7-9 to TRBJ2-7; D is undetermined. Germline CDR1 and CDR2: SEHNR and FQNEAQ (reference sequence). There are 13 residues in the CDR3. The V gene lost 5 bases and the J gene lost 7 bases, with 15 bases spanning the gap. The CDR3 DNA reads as TGTGCCAGCAGCCCCCGACCGGGTGGAGAGCAGTACTTC. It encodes CASSPRPGGEQYF.

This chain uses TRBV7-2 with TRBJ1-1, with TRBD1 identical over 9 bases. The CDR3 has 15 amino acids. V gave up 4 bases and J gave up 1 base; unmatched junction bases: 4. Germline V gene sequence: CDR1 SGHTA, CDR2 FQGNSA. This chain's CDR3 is CASSSTGGGNTEAFF. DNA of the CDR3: TGTGCCAGCAGCTCAACAGGGGGCGGGAACACTGAAGCTTTCTTT.

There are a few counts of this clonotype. CDR3 DNA: TGCAGTGCTTCAGGGGGCTCGGGTTTCTTT. It is translated as CSASGGSGFF. The chain uses TRBV20-1 and TRBJ1-1; 8 positions match TRBD1. V trimming: 5 bases; J trimming: 13 bases; junction bases outside the gene matches: 6. Germline CDR1 DFQATT, CDR2 SNEGSKA (reference sequence). The CDR3 contains 10 residues.

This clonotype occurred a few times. The CDR3 protein is CASSVAGLADSYEQYF. In nucleotides, the CDR3 is TGTGCCAGCAGCGTGGCGGGACTAGCGGACTCCTACGAGCAGTACTTC. The rearrangement links TRBV9 to TRBJ2-7, with TRBD2 matching over 11 bases. V shed 2 bases and J 0 bases; nucleotides not matched to a gene: 4. The CDR3 covers 16 residues. From germline, CDR1 is SGDLS and CDR2 YYNGEE.

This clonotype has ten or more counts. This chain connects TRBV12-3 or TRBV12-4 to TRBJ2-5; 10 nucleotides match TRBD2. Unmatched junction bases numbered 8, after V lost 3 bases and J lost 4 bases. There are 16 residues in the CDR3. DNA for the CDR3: TGTGCCAGCAGTTTCGGGCAAGCGGGAGGGAGAGAGACCCAGTACTTC. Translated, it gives CASSFGQAGGRETQYF.

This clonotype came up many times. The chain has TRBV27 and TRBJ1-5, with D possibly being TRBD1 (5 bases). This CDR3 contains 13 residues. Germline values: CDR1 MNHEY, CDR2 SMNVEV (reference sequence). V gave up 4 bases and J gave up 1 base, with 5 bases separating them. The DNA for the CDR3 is TGTGCCAGCAGTTGGGACAGCAATCAGCCCCAGCATTTT. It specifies CASSWDSNQPQHF.